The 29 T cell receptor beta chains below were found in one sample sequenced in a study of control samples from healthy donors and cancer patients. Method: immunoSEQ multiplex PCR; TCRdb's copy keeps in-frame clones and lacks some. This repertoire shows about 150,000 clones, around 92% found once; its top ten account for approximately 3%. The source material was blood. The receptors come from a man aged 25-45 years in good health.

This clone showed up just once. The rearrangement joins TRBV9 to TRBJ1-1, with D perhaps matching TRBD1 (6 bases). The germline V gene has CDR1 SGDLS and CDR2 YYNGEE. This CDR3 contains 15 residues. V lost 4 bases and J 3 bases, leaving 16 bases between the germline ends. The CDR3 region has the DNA TGTGCCAGCAGCCCCCGGGGGGCGCAGGACACTGAAGCTTTCTTT. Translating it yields CASSPRGAQDTEAFF.

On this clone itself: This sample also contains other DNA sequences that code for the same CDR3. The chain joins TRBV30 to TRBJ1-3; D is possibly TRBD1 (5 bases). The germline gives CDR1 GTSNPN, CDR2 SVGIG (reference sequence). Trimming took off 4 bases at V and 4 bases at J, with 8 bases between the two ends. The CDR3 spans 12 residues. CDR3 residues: CAWTGSGNTIYF. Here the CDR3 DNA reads TGTGCCTGGACAGGGTCCGGAAACACCATATATTTT.

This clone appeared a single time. In nucleotides, the CDR3 is TGTGCCAGCAGCCCACGGGACAGTGGAGGGGAGCTGTTTTTT. Translation: CASSPRDSGGELFF. This chain joins TRBV7-9 and TRBJ2-2, with 7 bases aligning to TRBD1. CDR1 and CDR2 from the germline V gene are SEHNR and FQNEAQ (reference sequence). Trimming removed 5 bases from V and 8 bases from J; junction bases left unmatched: 8. The CDR3 extends over 14 amino acids.

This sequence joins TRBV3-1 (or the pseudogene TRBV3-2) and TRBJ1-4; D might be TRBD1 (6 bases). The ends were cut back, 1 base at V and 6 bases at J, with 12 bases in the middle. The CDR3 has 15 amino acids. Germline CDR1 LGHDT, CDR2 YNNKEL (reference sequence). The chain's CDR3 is CASSQVGTLDEKLFF. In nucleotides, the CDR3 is TGTGCCAGCAGCCAAGTCGGGACACTCGATGAAAAACTGTTTTTT.

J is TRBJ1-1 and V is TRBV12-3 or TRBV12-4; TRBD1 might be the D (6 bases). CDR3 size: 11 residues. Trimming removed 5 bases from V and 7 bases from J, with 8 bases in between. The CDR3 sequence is CASSGQNEAFF. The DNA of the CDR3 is TGTGCCAGCAGTGGACAGAATGAAGCTTTCTTT.

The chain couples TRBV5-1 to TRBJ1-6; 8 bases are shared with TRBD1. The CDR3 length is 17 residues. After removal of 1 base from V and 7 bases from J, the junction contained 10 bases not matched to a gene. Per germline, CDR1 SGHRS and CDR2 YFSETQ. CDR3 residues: CASSLSVVGQVNSPLHF. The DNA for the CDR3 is TGCGCCAGCAGCTTGTCGGTTGTGGGACAGGTGAATTCACCCCTCCACTTT.

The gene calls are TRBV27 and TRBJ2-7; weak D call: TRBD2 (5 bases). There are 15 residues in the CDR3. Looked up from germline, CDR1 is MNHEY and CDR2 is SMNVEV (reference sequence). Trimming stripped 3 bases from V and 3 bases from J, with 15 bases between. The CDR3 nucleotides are TGTGCCAGCAGTTTGGCGCCGGACTGGATCTACGAGCAGTACTTC. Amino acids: CASSLAPDWIYEQYF.

CDR3 nucleotides: TGTGCCAGCAGTCATAGGGACTACGAGCAGTACTTC. Protein product: CASSHRDYEQYF. This chain links TRBV27 with TRBJ2-7, with no clear D. Germline CDR1 is MNHEY and CDR2 is SMNVEV (reference sequence). Deletions cut 5 bases from V and 3 bases from J, with 8 bases between. The CDR3 has 12 amino acids.

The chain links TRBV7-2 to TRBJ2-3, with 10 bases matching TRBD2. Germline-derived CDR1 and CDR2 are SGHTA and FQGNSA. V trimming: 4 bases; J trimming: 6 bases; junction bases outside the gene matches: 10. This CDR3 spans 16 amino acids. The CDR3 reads CASSSLAGVDSDTQYF. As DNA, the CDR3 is TGTGCCAGCAGCTCGCTAGCGGGGGTCGACTCCGATACGCAGTATTTT.

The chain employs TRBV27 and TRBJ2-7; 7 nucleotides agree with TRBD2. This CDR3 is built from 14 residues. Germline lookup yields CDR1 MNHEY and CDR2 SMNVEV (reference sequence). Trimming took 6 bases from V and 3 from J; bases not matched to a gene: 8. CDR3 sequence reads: CASRARGVLYEQYF. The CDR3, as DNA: TGTGCCAGCAGAGCCCGGGGGGTACTCTACGAGCAGTACTTC.

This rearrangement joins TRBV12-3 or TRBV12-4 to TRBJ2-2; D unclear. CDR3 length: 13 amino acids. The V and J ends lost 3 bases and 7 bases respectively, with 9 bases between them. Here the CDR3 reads CASSLRLNGELFF. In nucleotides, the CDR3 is TGTGCCAGCAGTTTGAGGTTGAACGGGGAGCTGTTTTTT.

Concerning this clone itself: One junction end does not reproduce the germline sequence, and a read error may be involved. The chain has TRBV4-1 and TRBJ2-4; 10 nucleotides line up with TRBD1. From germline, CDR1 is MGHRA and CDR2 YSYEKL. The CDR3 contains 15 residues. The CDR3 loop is CASSQGQGAINIQYF. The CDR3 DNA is TGCGCCAGCAGCCAAGGACAGGGGGCCATAAACATTCAGTACTTC.

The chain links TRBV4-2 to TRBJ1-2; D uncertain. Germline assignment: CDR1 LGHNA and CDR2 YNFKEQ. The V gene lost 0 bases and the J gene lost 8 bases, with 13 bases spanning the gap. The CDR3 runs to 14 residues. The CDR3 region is CASSQDLRARGYTF. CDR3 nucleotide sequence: TGTGCCAGCAGCCAAGATCTTAGGGCACGGGGCTACACCTTC.

The CDR3 protein is CASSFLVGGQSYGYTF. The CDR3 DNA reads TGCGCCAGCAGCTTCCTCGTGGGCGGACAGAGCTATGGCTACACCTTC. The rearrangement links TRBV5-1 to TRBJ1-2, with a weak D call TRBD1 (6 bases). The CDR3 totals 16 residues. The V gene's germline CDR1 is SGHRS and CDR2 YFSETQ. V was trimmed by 2 bases and J by 4 bases, leaving 18 bases between them.

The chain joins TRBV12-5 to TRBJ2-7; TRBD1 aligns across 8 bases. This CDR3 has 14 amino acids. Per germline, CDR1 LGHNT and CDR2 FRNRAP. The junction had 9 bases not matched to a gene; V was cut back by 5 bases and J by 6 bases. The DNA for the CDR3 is TGTGCTAGTGGTGAATCCGGACAGGGAGGCGAGCAGTACTTC. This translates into CASGESGQGGEQYF.

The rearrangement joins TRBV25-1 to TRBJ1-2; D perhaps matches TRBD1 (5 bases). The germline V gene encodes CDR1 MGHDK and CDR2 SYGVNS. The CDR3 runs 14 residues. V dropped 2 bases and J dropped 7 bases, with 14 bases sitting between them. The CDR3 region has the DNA TGTGCCAGCAGTGAACTCGAGGGACCTGGTGGCTACACCTTC. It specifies CASSELEGPGGYTF.

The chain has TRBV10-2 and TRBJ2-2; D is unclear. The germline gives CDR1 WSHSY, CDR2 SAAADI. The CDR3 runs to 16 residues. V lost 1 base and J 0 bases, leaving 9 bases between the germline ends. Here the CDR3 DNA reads TGCGCCAGCAGTGAGTTGGGTCAGCCGAACACCGGGGAGCTGTTTTTT. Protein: CASSELGQPNTGELFF.

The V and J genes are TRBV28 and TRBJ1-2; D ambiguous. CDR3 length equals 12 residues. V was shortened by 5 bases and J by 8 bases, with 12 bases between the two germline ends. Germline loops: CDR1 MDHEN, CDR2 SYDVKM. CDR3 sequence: CASSPPRTGYTF. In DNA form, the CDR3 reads TGTGCCAGCAGTCCCCCCAGGACCGGCTACACCTTC.

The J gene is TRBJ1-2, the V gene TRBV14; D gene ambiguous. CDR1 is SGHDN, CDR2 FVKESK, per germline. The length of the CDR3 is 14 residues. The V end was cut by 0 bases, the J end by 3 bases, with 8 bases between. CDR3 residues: CASSQDSQDYGYTF. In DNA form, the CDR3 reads TGTGCCAGCAGCCAAGATTCTCAGGACTATGGCTACACCTTC.

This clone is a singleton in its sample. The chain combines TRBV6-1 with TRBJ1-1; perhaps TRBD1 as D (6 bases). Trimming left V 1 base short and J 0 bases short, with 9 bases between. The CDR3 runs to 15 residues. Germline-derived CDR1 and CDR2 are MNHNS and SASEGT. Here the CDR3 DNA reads TGTGCCAGCAGTGAAGTAGGACAGATGAACACTGAAGCTTTCTTT. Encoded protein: CASSEVGQMNTEAFF.

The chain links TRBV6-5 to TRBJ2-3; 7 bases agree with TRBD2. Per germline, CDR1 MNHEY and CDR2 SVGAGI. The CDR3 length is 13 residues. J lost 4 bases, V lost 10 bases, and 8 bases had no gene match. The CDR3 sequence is CATKRGDPDTQYF. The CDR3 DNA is TGTGCCACAAAGCGGGGAGATCCAGATACGCAGTATTTT.

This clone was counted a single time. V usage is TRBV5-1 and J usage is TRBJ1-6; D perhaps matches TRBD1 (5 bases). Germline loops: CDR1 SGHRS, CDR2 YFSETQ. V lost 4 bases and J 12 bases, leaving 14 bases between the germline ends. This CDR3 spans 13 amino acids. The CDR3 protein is CASSARPRGPLHF. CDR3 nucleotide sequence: TGCGCCAGCAGCGCCCGCCCTAGGGGACCCCTCCACTTT.

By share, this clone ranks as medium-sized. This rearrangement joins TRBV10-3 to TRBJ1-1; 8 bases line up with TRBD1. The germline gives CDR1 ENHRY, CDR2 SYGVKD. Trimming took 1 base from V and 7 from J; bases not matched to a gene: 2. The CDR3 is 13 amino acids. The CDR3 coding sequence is TGTGCCATCAGTGAGTACAGGGGGGATGAAGCTTTCTTT. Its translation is CAISEYRGDEAFF.

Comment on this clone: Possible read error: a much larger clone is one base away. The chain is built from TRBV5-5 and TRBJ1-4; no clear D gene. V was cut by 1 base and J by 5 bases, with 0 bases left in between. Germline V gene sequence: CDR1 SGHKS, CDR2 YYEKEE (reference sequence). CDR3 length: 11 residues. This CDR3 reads CASSLNEKLFF. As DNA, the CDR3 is TGTGCCAGCAGCTTGAATGAAAAACTGTTTTTT.

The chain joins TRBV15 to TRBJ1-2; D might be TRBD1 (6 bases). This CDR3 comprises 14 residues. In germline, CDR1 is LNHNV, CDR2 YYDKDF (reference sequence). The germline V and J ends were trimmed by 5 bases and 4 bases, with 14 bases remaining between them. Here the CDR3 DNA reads TGTGCCACCAGCGGCGGCAGGGGTTTCTATGGCTACACCTTC. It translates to CATSGGRGFYGYTF.

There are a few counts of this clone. The CDR3 DNA reads TGTGCCTGGAGTGCCGGGACAGGGGTTTCACCCCTCCACTTT. It yields the protein CAWSAGTGVSPLHF. The chain links TRBV30 to TRBJ1-6, with 10 nucleotides matching TRBD1. The V and J ends lost 1 base and 9 bases, in that order; junction bases with no gene match: 3. Germline V CDR1 and CDR2: GTSNPN, SVGIG (reference sequence). The CDR3 is 14 residues long.

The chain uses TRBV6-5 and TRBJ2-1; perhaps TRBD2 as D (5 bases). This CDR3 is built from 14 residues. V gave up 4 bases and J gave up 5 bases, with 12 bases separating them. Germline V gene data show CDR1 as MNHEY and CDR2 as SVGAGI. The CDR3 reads CASSSRAVNNEQFF. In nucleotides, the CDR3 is TGTGCCAGCAGTTCGAGGGCCGTTAACAATGAGCAGTTCTTC.

DNA for the CDR3: TGTGCCAGCAGCTTAGTCAGTTACTACGAGCAGTACTTC. Its protein is CASSLVSYYEQYF. The V gene is TRBV5-6, the J gene TRBJ2-7; D uncertain. The CDR3 has 13 residues. Trimming left V 2 bases short and J 3 bases short, with 9 bases between. The germline gives CDR1 SGHDT, CDR2 YYEEEE. Full variable domain (rest looked up from reference TRBV5-6 and TRBJ2-7): DAGVTQSPTHLIKTRGQQVTLRCSPKSGHDTVSWYQQALGQGPQFIFQYYEEEERQRGNFPDRFSGHQFPNYSSELNVNALLLGDSALYLCASSLVSYYEQYFGPGTRLTVT.

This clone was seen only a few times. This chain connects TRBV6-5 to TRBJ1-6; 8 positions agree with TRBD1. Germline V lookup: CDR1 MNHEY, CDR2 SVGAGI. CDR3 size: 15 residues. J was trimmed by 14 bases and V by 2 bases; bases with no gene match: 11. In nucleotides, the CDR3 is TGTGCCAGCAGTTACGGAACAGGGGGACCGTCGGCCCTCCACTTT. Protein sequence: CASSYGTGGPSALHF.